One TCR beta chain is described in this entry. What it binds is not known. Germline loops: CDR1 SNHLY, CDR2 FYNNEI. The CDR3 consists of 12 residues. This sample is drawn from a study of long-term antiretroviral therapy in people with HIV. Broader study findings: Repertoire dominance by clones expanded before ART was seen at all time points.

Version v3.0 of the immunoSEQ assay was performed at survey level. Clones were sequenced by immunoSEQ multiplex PCR, and TCRdb holds only the in-frame ones, with some missing. The table includes some 38,000 clones, 80% to 85% detected once. This sample comprised unsorted PBMCs, obtained 1.5 years after starting antiretroviral therapy. The sequence derives from a man aged 18 to 29 with HIV. This sequence joins TRBV2 and TRBJ1-2, with D possibly TRBD1 on 6 matching bases. As DNA, the CDR3 is TGTGCTGCTACAGGGCTTAACTATGGCTACACCTTC. Its protein is CAATGLNYGYTF.